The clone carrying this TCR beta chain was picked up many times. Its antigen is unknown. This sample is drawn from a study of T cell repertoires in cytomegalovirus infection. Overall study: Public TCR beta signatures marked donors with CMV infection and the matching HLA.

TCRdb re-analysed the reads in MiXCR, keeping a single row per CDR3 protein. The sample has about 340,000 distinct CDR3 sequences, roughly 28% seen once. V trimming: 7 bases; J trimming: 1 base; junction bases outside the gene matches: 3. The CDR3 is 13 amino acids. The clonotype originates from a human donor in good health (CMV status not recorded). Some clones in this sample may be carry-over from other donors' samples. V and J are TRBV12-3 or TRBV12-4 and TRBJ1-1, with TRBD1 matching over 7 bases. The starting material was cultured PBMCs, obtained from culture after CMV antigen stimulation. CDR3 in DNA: TGTGCCAGCACTTGGACAGGGAACACTGAAGCTTTCTTT. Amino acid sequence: CASTWTGNTEAFF.